This T cell receptor (beta chain) was sequenced in a study of blood T cells in healthy people across ages. Whole-study findings and limits: Samples with more naive T cells showed higher observed beta diversity. The authors considered diversity estimates from one million T cells to be underestimates. Unsorted PBMC input precluded a conclusive naive versus antigen-experienced comparison.

About this clonotype: Its antigen is not known.

Next came a second PCR, run for about 7 to 11 cycles, which used a sample-barcoded 5' primer along with a J-beta primer mix. Each sample provided no less than 3 million CDR3-containing paired-end reads. TCRdb called the 5' RACE reads again in MiXCR, with one record for every CDR3 protein. The data contain approximately 1.5 million distinct CDR3 sequences, roughly two fifths of them singletons. Trimming at V came to 5 bases and at J to 9 bases, leaving 10 bases not matched to a gene. This CDR3 is 15 amino acids long. Germline V gene lookup returns CDR1 SEHNR and CDR2 FQNEAQ (reference sequence). The rearrangement links TRBV7-9 to TRBJ1-6; 7 bases line up with TRBD1. This clonotype was sampled from a woman aged 18-35 years in good health. Sequences were obtained from blood. CDR3 DNA sequence: TGTGCCAGCAGCACCGGGACAGCTTTGAGTTCACCCCTCCACTTT. Its translation is CASSTGTALSSPLHF.